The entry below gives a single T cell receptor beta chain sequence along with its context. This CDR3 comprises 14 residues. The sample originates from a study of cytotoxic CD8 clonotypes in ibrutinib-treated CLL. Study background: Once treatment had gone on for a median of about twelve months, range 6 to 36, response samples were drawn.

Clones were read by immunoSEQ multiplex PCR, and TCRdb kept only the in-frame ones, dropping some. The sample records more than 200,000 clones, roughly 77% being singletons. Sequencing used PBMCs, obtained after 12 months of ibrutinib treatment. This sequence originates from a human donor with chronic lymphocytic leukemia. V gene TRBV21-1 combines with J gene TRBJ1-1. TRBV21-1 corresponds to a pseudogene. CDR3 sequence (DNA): TGTGCCCCAAGAGGAACTCTACGGAACACTGAAGCTTTCTTT. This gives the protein CAPRGTLRNTEAFF.